Listed here is a single TCR beta chain. This sample was taken from a study of blood T cell repertoires in COVID-19. The CDR3 totals 15 residues. With 1 base clipped from V and 3 bases from J, the junction kept 3 bases outside the gene matches. Germline V gene sequence: CDR1 SGHTA, CDR2 FQGNSA. The table came from immunoSEQ multiplex PCR; TCRdb's copy has only in-frame clones and leaves some out. The sample records more than 300,000 clones, 89% being singletons. This sequence was found in a woman aged 25 to 45 with COVID-19, enrolled during active disease. The chain is built from TRBV7-2 and TRBJ1-5, with TRBD1 identical over 7 bases. Sequencing was performed on peripheral blood. The CDR3 DNA sequence: TGTGCCAGCAGCTTAGGGACAGGCTTCAATCAGCCCCAGCATTTT. Translation gives CASSLGTGFNQPQHF.